This is a list of T cell receptor beta chains from one sample in a study of regulatory T cells in long-lasting Graves disease. TCRdb re-analysed the multiplex PCR reads in MiXCR, keeping a single row per CDR3 protein. The sample consists of 300,000 or so distinct CDR3 sequences, 20% of them appearing once. The specimen comprised peripheral blood mononuclear cells (PBMCs), sampled when the disease was refractory, from a patient treated with antithyroid drugs. Receptors originate from a female donor with Graves disease. Each CDR3 is given with its conserved first and last residue. D genes are given only for firm matches. A row's size may be missing; if present it is once, few, many or a size class.

d_gene	v_gene	j_gene	abundance	CDR3nt	CDR3aa
.	TRBV4-1	TRBJ2-7	.	TGCGCCAGCAGCCAGTATTGGGGGCAAGACTCCCTACCGGATTTC	CASSQYWGQDSLPDF
.	TRBV11-2	TRBJ2-7	.	TGTGCCAGCAGCCGTTGGCAGGGAGTCGAGCAGTACTTC	CASSRWQGVEQYF
.	TRBV7-2	TRBJ2-3	.	TGTGCCAGCAGCTCCGTTGGCGTTACGCAGTATTTT	CASSSVGVTQYF
.	TRBV20-1	TRBJ1-2	.	TGCAGTGCTAGAGTTGGGGGGCTTGGCTACACCTTC	CSARVGGLGYTF
.	TRBV13	TRBJ2-1	.	TGTGCCAGCAGCTTAGATCAGCAGTTCTTC	CASSLDQQFF
.	TRBV12-3/TRBV12-4	TRBJ1-2	many	TGTGCCAGCAGCCTACACAACGGCGGCTACACCTTC	CASSLHNGGYTF
.	TRBV7-2	TRBJ1-5	.	TGTGCCAGCAGCTTAGCGCTGGGGAACAATCAGCCCCAGCATTTT	CASSLALGNNQPQHF
.	TRBV12-3/TRBV12-4	TRBJ1-4	many	TGTGCCAGCACCGAGGGTGGTGAAAAACTGTTTTTT	CASTEGGEKLFF
.	TRBV2	TRBJ1-1	many	TGTGCCAGCAGTCAGGATCCGAGGAATTCGGGGACTGAAGCTTTCTTT	CASSQDPRNSGTEAFF
.	TRBV3-1	TRBJ1-4	many	TGTGCCAGCAGCCAGACCCAGGGGTCTGAAAAACTGTTTTTT	CASSQTQGSEKLFF
.	TRBV19	TRBJ2-5	.	TGTGCCAGTAGTATTACCAGGGAAGAGACCCAGTACTTC	CASSITREETQYF
.	TRBV7-9	TRBJ2-7	few	TGTGCCAGCAGCTTAGGTCCGATGTCCTACGAGCAGTACTTC	CASSLGPMSYEQYF
.	TRBV18	TRBJ2-5	many	TGTGCCAGCTCACCACCAGGAGAGCAAGAGACCCAGTACTTC	CASSPPGEQETQYF
TRBD2	TRBV6-1	TRBJ2-5	many	TGTGCCAGCAGCCCATGGGGGGGGGGCCAAGAGACCCAGTACTTC	CASSPWGGGQETQYF
.	TRBV11-2	TRBJ1-6	.	TGTGCCAGCGGCGACACAAGGCGCTATTCACCCCTCCACTTT	CASGDTRRYSPLHF
.	TRBV7-2	TRBJ2-7	many	TGTGCCAGCAGTTATGGGGGCTTCTCCTACGAGCAGTACTTC	CASSYGGFSYEQYF